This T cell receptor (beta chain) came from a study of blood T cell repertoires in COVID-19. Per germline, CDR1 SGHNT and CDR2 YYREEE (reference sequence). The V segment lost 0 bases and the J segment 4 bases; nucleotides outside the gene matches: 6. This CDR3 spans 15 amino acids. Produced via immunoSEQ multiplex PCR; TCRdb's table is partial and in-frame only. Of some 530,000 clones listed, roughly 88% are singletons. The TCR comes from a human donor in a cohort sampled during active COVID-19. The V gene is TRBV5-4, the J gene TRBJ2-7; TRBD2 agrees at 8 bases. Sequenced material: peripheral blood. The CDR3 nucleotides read TGTGCCAGCAGCTTGGAGACTAGCGTTGAGTACGAGCAGTACTTC. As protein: CASSLETSVEYEQYF.